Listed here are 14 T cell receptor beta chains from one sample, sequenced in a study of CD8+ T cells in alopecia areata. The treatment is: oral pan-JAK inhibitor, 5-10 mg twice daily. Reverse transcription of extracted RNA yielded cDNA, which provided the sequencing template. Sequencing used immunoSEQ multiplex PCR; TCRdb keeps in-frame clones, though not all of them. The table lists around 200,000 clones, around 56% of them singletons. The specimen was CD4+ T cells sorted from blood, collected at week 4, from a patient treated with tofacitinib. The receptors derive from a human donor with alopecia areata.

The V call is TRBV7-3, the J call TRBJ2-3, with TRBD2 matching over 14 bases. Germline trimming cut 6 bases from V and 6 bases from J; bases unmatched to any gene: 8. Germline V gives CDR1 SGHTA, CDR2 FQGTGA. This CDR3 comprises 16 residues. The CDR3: CASRRGTSGSQDTQYF. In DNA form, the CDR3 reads TGTGCCAGCAGGCGCGGGACTAGCGGGAGCCAGGATACGCAGTATTTT.

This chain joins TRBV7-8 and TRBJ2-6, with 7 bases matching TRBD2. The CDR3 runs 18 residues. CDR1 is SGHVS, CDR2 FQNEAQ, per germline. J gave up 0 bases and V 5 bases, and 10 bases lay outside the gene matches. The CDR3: CASSPWEGRSSGANVLTF. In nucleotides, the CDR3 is TGTGCCAGCAGCCCTTGGGAGGGACGAAGCTCTGGGGCCAACGTCCTGACTTTC.

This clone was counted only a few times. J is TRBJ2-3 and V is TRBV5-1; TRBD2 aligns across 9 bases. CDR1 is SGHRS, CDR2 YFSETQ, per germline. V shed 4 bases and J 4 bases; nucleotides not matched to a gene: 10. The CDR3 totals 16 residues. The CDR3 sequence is CASSPLETSGADTQYF. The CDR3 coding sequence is TGCGCCAGCAGCCCGCTTGAGACTAGCGGCGCAGATACGCAGTATTTT. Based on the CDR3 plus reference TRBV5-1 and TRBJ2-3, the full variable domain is KAGVTQTPRYLIKTRGQQVTLSCSPISGHRSVSWYQQTPGQGLQFLFEYFSETQRNKGNFPGRFSGRQFSNSRSEMNVSTLELGDSALYLCASSPLETSGADTQYFGPGTRLTVL.

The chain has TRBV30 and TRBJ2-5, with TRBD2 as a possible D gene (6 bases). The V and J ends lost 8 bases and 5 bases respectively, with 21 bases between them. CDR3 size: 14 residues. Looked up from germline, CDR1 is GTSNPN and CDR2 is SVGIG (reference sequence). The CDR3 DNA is TGTGCCGGTGCCCTAAAGGGAGGAGGGGAGACCCAGTACTTC. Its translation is CAGALKGGGETQYF. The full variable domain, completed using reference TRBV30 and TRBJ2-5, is SQTIHQWPATLVQPVGSPLSLECTVEGTSNPNLYWYRQAAGRGLQLLFYSVGIGQISSEVPQNLSASRPQDRQFILSSKKLLLSDSGFYLCAGALKGGGETQYFGPGTRLLVL.

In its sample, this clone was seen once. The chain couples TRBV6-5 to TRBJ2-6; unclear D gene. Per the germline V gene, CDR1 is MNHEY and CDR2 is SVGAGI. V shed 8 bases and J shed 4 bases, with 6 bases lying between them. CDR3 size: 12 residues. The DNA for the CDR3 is TGTGCCAGCCTGGGGGGGGCCAACGTCCTGACTTTC. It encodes CASLGGANVLTF.

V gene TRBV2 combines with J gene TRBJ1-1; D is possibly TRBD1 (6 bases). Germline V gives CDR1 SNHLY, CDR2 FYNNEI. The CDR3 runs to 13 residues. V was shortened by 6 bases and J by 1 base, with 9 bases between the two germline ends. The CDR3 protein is CASRIRGNTEAFF. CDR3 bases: TGTGCCAGCAGAATCAGGGGGAACACTGAAGCTTTCTTT.

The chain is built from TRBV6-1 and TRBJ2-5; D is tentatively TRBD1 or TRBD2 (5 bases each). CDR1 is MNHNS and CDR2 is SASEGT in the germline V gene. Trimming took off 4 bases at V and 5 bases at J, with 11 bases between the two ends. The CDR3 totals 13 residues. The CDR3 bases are TGTGCCAGCAGTGGGGGGAGCAAGGAGACCCAGTACTTC. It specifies CASSGGSKETQYF.

The CDR3, as DNA: TGTGCCAGCAGTTTGATGGCCACAGATACGCAGTATTTT. It encodes CASSLMATDTQYF. The chain employs TRBV28 and TRBJ2-3, with unresolved D. Germline CDR1 reads MDHEN; CDR2 reads SYDVKM. The germline V and J ends were trimmed by 3 bases and 2 bases, with 6 bases remaining between them. The length of the CDR3 is 13 residues.

CDR3 residues: CASSLGPGETQYF. The DNA of the CDR3 is TGTGCCAGCAGCTTGGGACCTGGGGAGACCCAGTACTTC. V usage is TRBV7-2 and J usage is TRBJ2-5, with D perhaps assigned TRBD1 or TRBD2 (5 bases each). CDR1 is SGHTA, CDR2 FQGNSA, per germline. The ends were cut back, 3 bases at V and 5 bases at J, with 10 bases in the middle. The CDR3 extends over 13 amino acids.

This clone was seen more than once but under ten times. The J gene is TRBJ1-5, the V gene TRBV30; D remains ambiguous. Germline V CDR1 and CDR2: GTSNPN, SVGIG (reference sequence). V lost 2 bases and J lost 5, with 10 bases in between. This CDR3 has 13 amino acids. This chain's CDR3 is CAWSTGPDQPQHF. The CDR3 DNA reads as TGTGCCTGGAGTACCGGGCCTGATCAGCCCCAGCATTTT.

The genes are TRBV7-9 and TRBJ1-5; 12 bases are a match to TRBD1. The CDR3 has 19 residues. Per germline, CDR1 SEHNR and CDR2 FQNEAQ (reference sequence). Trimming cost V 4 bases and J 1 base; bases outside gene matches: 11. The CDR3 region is CASSSTGTGGPGSNQPQHF. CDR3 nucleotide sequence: TGTGCCAGCAGCTCAACCGGGACAGGGGGCCCGGGGAGCAATCAGCCCCAGCATTTT.

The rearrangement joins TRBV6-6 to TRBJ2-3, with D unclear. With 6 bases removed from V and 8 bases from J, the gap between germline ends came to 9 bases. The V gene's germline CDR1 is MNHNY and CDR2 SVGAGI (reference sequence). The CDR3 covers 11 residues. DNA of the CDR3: TGTGCCAGCAGCCATTCTGGTACGCAGTATTTT. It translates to CASSHSGTQYF.

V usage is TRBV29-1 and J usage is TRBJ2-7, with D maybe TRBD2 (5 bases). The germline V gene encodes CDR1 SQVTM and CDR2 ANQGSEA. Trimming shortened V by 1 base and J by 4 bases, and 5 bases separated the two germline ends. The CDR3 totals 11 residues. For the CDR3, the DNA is TGCAGCGTTGAAGGGACTTACGAGCAGTACTTC. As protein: CSVEGTYEQYF.

The CDR3 bases are TGCGCCAGCAGCCAAGAACCAGACCCGCTCTATGGCTACACCTTC. This codes for CASSQEPDPLYGYTF. This chain joins TRBV4-3 and TRBJ1-2; D is ambiguous. V was clipped by 0 bases and J by 4 bases, with 12 bases between them. The CDR3 contains 15 residues. Germline V lookup: CDR1 LGHNA, CDR2 YSLEER.